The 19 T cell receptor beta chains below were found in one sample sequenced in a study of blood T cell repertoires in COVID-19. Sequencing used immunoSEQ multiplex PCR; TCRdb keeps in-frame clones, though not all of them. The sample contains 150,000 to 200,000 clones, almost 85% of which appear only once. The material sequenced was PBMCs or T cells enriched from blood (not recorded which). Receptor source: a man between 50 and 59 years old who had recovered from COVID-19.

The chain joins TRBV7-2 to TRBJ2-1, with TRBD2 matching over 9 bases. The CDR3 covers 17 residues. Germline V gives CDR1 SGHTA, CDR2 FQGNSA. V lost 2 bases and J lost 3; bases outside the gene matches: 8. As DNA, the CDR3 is TGTGCCAGCAGCTTACTGACTAGCGGACTTATCTACAATGAGCAGTTCTTC. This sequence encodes CASSLLTSGLIYNEQFF. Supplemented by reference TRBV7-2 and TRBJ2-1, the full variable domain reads GAGVSQSPSNKVTEKGKDVELRCDPISGHTALYWYRQSLGQGLEFLIYFQGNSAPDKSGLPSDRFSAERTGGSVSTLTIQRTQQEDSAVYLCASSLLTSGLIYNEQFFGPGTRLTVL.

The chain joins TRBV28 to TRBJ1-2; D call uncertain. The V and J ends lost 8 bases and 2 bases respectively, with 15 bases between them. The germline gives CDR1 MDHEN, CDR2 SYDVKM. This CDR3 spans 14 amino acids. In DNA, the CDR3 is TGTGCCAGCGTTGATGAGGTACTAAACTATGGCTACACCTTC. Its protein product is CASVDEVLNYGYTF.

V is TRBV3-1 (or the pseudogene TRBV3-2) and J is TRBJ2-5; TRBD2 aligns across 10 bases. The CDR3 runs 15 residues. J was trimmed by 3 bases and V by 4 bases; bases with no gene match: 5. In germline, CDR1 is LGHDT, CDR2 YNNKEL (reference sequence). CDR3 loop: CASSPRTSGKETQYF. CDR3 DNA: TGTGCCAGCAGCCCTCGGACTAGCGGAAAAGAGACCCAGTACTTC.

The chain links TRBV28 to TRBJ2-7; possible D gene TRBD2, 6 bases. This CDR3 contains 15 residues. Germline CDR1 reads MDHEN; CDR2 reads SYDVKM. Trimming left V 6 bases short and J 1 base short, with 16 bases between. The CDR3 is CASRPSAGKSYEQYF. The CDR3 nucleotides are TGTGCCAGCAGGCCTAGCGCAGGGAAGTCCTACGAGCAGTACTTC.

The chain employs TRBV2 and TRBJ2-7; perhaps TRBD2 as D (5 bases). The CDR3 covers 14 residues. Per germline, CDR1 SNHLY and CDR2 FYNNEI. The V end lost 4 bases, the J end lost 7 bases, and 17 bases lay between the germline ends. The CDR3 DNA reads TGTGCCAGCAGTGTCATCGGGGTCCTTGAGGAGCAGTACTTC. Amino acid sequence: CASSVIGVLEEQYF. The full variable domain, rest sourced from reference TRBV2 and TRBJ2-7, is EPEVTQTPSHQVTQMGQEVILRCVPISNHLYFYWYRQILGQKVEFLVSFYNNEISEKSEIFDDQFSVERPDGSNFTLKIRSTKLEDSAMYFCASSVIGVLEEQYFGPGTRLTVT.

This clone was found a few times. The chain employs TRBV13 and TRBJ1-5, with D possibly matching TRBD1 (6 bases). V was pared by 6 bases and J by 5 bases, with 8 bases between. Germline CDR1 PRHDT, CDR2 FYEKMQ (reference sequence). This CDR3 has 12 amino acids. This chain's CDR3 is CASRPGDQPQHF. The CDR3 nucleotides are TGTGCCAGCAGGCCAGGGGATCAGCCCCAGCATTTT.

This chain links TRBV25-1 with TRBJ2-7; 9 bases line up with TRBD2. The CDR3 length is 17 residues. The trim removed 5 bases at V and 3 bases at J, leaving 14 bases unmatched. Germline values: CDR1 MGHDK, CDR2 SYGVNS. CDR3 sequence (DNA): TGTGCCAGCAGTTCAGGGGGTCGGACTAGCGAATACTACGAGCAGTACTTC. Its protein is CASSSGGRTSEYYEQYF.

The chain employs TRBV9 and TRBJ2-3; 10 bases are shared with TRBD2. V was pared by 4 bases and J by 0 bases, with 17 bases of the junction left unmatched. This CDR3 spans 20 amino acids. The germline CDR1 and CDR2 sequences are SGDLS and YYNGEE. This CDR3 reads CASSTRGLAAVPSSTDTQYF. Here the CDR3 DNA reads TGTGCCAGCAGCACCCGAGGACTAGCGGCTGTACCTTCTAGCACAGATACGCAGTATTTT.

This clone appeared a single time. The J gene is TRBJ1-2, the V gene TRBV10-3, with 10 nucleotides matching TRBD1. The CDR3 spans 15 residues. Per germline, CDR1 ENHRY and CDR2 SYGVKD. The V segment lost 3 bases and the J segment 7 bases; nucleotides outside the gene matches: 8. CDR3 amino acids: CAISDLTGGASGYTF. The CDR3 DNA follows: TGTGCCATCAGTGACCTGACAGGGGGCGCGAGTGGCTACACCTTC.

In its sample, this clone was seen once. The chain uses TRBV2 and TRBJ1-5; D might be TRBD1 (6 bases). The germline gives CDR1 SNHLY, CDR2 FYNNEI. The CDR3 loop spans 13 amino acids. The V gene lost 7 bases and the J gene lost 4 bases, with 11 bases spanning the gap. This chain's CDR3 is CASTRDTNQPQHF. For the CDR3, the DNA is TGTGCCAGCACTAGGGACACAAATCAGCCCCAGCATTTT.

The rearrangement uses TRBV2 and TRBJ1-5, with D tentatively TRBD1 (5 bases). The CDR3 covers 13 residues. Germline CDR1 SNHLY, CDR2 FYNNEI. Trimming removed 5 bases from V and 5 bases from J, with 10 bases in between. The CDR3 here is CASSPTGDQPQHF. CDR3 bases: TGTGCCAGCAGTCCAACGGGGGATCAGCCCCAGCATTTT.

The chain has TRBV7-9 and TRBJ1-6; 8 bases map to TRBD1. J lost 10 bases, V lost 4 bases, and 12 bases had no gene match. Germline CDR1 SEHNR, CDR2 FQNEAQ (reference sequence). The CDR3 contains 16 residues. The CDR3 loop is CASSSQGTGYGSPLHF. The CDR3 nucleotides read TGTGCCAGCAGCTCCCAAGGGACAGGCTACGGATCACCCCTCCACTTT.

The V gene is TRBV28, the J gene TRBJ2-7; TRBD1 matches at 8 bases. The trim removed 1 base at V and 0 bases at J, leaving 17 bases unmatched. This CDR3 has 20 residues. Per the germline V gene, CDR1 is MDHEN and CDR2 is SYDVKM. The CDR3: CASSLLKPRTGTGASYEQYF. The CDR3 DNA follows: TGTGCCAGCAGTTTATTGAAGCCTCGAACCGGGACAGGCGCCTCCTACGAGCAGTACTTC.

As DNA, the CDR3 is TGTGCCAGCAGCACCCAGAAACTCAGGGATTCACCCCTCCACTTT. This gives the protein CASSTQKLRDSPLHF. V usage is TRBV21-1 and J usage is TRBJ1-6; TRBD1 was called by the table and not checked on the DNA. TRBV21-1 is classified as a pseudogene. The CDR3 runs 15 residues.

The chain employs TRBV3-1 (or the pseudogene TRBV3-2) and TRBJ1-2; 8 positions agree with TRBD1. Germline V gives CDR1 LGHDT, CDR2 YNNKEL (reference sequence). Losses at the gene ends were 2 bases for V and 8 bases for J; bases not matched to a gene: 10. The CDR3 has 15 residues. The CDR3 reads CASSQPGTGIGGYTF. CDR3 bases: TGTGCCAGCAGCCAACCCGGGACAGGTATTGGCGGCTACACCTTC.

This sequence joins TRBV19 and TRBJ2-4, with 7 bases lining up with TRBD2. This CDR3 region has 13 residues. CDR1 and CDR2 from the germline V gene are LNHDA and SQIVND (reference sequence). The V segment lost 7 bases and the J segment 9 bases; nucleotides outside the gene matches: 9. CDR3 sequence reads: CASTTLGGGIQYF. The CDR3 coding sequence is TGTGCCAGTACCACTCTGGGCGGGGGCATTCAGTACTTC.

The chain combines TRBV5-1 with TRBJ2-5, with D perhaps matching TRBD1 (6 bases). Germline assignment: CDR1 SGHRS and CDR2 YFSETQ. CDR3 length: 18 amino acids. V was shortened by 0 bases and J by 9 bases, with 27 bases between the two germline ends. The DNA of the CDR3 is TGCGCCAGCAGCTTGGACAGGGACCCTTGGCGGGTCCTGGGGGCCCAGTACTTC. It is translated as CASSLDRDPWRVLGAQYF. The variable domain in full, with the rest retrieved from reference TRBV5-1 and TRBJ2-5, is KAGVTQTPRYLIKTRGQQVTLSCSPISGHRSVSWYQQTPGQGLQFLFEYFSETQRNKGNFPGRFSGRQFSNSRSEMNVSTLELGDSALYLCASSLDRDPWRVLGAQYFGPGTRLLVL.

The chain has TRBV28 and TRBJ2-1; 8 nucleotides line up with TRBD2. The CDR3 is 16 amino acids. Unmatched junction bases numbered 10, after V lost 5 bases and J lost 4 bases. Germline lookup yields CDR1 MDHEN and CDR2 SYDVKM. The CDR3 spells CASSASTTSGYNEQFF. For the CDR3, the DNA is TGTGCCAGCAGTGCCTCCACCACTAGCGGATACAATGAGCAGTTCTTC. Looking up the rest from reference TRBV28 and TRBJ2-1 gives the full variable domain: DVKVTQSSRYLVKRTGEKVFLECVQDMDHENMFWYRQDPGLGLRLIYFSYDVKMKEKGDIPEGYSVSREKKERFSLILESASTNQTSMYLCASSASTTSGYNEQFFGPGTRLTVL.

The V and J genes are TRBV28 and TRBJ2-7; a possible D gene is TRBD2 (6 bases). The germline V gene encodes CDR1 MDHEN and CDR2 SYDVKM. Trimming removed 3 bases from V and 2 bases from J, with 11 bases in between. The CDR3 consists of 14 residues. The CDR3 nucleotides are TGTGCCAGCAGTTTCGGGACTCCTACCTACGAGCAGTACTTC. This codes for CASSFGTPTYEQYF.